These 12 T cell receptor beta chains originate from one sample sequenced in a study of human T cells and chemical hapten exposure. Time point noted: patch test 2, 6 weeks after DPC sensitization. Documented treatment: therapeutic diphenylcyclopropenone sensitization with weekly scalp DPC. MiXCR, applied by TCRdb to the RACE reads, yields one record per CDR3 protein. The sample holds 85,000 to 100,000 distinct CDR3 sequences, approximately 11% seen once. Here the sequenced sample was whole blood, taken in connection with sensitization to the hapten diphenylcyclopropenone (DPC). These TCRs come from a middle-aged man with alopecia areata. Some clones in this sample may be carry-over from other donors' samples.

This clonotype has more than one count but fewer than ten. V is TRBV20-1 and J is TRBJ2-7; D remains ambiguous. V was cut by 1 base and J by 1 base, with 23 bases left in between. Germline CDR1 and CDR2: DFQATT and SNEGSKA (reference sequence). The CDR3 has 18 residues. CDR3 in amino acids: CSARGPPSSFPDSYEQYF. The CDR3 region has the DNA TGCAGTGCTAGAGGACCGCCGTCGAGTTTTCCCGATTCCTACGAGCAGTACTTC.

A few counts support this clonotype. The rearrangement uses TRBV2 and TRBJ2-7, with TRBD1 identical over 8 bases. The V gene end was trimmed by 8 bases and the J gene end by 9 bases; junction bases not matched to a gene: 15. This CDR3 region has 14 residues. Per the germline V gene, CDR1 is SNHLY and CDR2 is FYNNEI. The CDR3 DNA follows: TGTGCCAGCCAAACTCAGGGGGCCCCATTGTGGCAGTACGTC. Protein sequence: CASQTQGAPLWQYV.

This clonotype showed up just a few times. The V gene is TRBV29-1, the J gene TRBJ2-7; the match to TRBD2 covers 12 bases. CDR1 is SQVTM, CDR2 ANQGSEA, per germline. The V segment lost 6 bases and the J segment 4 bases; nucleotides outside the gene matches: 7. This CDR3 is built from 14 residues. The CDR3 DNA follows: TGCAGCGTCGTACTAGCGGGAGGTGATTACGAGCAGTACTTC. This encodes CSVVLAGGDYEQYF.

This clonotype was seen a handful of times. V usage is TRBV6-2 or TRBV6-3 and J usage is TRBJ2-5; the match to TRBD2 covers 11 bases. Per germline, CDR1 MNHEY and CDR2 SVGEGT. The CDR3 covers 15 residues. V gave up 6 bases and J gave up 2 bases; unmatched junction bases: 5. The CDR3 coding sequence is TGTGCCAGCAGCTCTAGCGGGAGGAGACAAGAGACCCAGTACTTC. Protein sequence: CASSSSGRRQETQYF.

On this clonotype itself: A much more abundant neighbour one base away suggests this may be a read error. In nucleotides, the CDR3 is TGTGCCAGCAGCTTACCCTTATCGCTAGCGGGAGACACCAGGGAGCTGTTTTTT. This codes for CASSLPLSLAGDTRELFF. V usage is TRBV11-2 and J usage is TRBJ2-2; 10 bases align to TRBD2. CDR3 length equals 18 residues. Germline CDR1 SGHAT, CDR2 FQNNGV.

This clonotype showed up just a few times. The rearrangement links TRBV18 to TRBJ2-3; 10 bases align to TRBD2. V shed 3 bases, J shed 2 bases, and the junction held 8 bases outside the gene matches. Germline lookup yields CDR1 KGHSH and CDR2 LQKENI. The CDR3 extends over 17 amino acids. The CDR3 loop reads CASSPGLAGATTDTQYF. The DNA of the CDR3 is TGTGCCAGCTCACCGGGGCTAGCGGGAGCTACCACAGATACGCAGTATTTT.

This clonotype was detected many times. The rearrangement links TRBV4-3 to TRBJ2-7; perhaps TRBD1 as D (6 bases). Germline V gives CDR1 LGHNA, CDR2 YSLEER. The CDR3 spans 14 residues. Between the trimmed V and J ends, which lost 4 bases and 2 bases, there was a span of 12 bases. CDR3 in DNA: TGCGCCAGCAGCCTAGGACAGCGTGCCTACGAGCAGTACGTC. This codes for CASSLGQRAYEQYV.

This chain connects TRBV20-1 to TRBJ2-4; 16 nucleotides match TRBD2. CDR3 length: 16 residues. With V trimmed by 6 bases and J by 9 bases, 11 bases remained unmatched. Germline assignment: CDR1 DFQATT and CDR2 SNEGSKA (reference sequence). The CDR3 nucleotides are TGCAGTGCCCCCGGGACTAGCGGGAGGGGGATGAGCATTCAGTACTTC. Translated, it gives CSAPGTSGRGMSIQYF.

In its sample, this clonotype was seen many times. The V and J genes are TRBV27 and TRBJ2-3; 8 positions agree with TRBD2. CDR1 MNHEY and CDR2 SMNVEV come from the germline V gene (reference sequence). V shed 4 bases, J shed 6 bases, and the junction held 9 bases outside the gene matches. This CDR3 has 15 residues. The CDR3 sequence is CASSSETSVMDTQYF. In DNA, the CDR3 is TGTGCCAGCAGTTCCGAGACTAGCGTTATGGATACGCAGTATTTT.

V and J are TRBV7-2 and TRBJ2-1; maybe TRBD1 (5 bases). CDR1 and CDR2 from the germline V gene are SGHTA and FQGNSA. V lost 1 base and J 1 base, leaving 8 bases between the germline ends. The length of the CDR3 is 15 residues. In DNA, the CDR3 is TGTGCCAGCAGCTTAGAGGGGCGGTCCTACAATGAGCAGTTCTTC. Its protein product is CASSLEGRSYNEQFF.

The gene calls are TRBV7-9 and TRBJ2-2, with D possibly TRBD2 on 6 matching bases. Germline V gives CDR1 SEHNR, CDR2 FQNEAQ (reference sequence). CDR3 length: 14 residues. The ends were cut back, 5 bases at V and 6 bases at J, with 13 bases in the middle. CDR3 DNA sequence: TGTGCCAGCAGCACAGAGACTAGGTCCGGGGAGCTGTTTTTT. Protein: CASSTETRSGELFF.

This clonotype was observed a handful of times. J is TRBJ2-1 and V is TRBV24-1; possible D gene TRBD2, 6 bases. The germline CDR1 and CDR2 sequences are KGHDR and SFDVKD. Trimming pared 5 bases from V and 0 bases from J, leaving 13 bases between. CDR3 length: 16 amino acids. The CDR3 here is CATSADLASSYNEQFF. CDR3 coding DNA: TGTGCCACCAGTGCCGATCTAGCGAGCTCCTACAATGAGCAGTTCTTC.